This T cell receptor beta chain comes out of a study of blood T cell repertoires in COVID-19 (dated by TCRdb to the early 2020s). About the full investigation: Collaborator samples came from the United States, Italy and Spain and covered acute and convalescent phases of COVID-19. The material from the prospective study consisted of cDNA or gDNA derived from T cells, B-cell-depleted T cells, or PBMCs. The dataset comprised deeply sampled blood TCRbeta repertoires from subjects exposed to, actively infected with, or recovered from COVID-19. The repertoires were released in a freely available public database meant as a resource for research on the immune response to SARS-CoV-2. The samples were drawn from the first 160 participants of the ongoing ImmuneRACE study and from over 950 subjects provided by 6 global collaborators. Nearly every sample came with metadata listing a de-identified subject ID, COVID-19 status, age in years and sex. Where HLA class I and class II types were available, the types were taken from metadata supplied by the sample provider, not from assay-based typing. Beyond this particular receptor, the publication reports: The amount of clinical and demographic metadata varied by source and participant and was provided uncurated.

V trim: 6 bases; J trim: 5 bases; unmatched bases: 9. CDR1 and CDR2 were assigned from the germline V gene (reference sequence) as LNHNV and YYDKDF. Including the terminal cysteine and phenylalanine, the CDR3 comprises 14 residues. The retained sequence is limited to the CDR3, 42 bases, with the frame set at the first base. Enrolling through a virtual design, the prospective study's participants ranged in age from roughly 18 to 89 years and lived across more than 20 United States geographic areas. To assign participants to cohorts, the prospective study relied on clinical history that participants themselves reported in a screening survey and a study questionnaire. In the prospective study, whole blood, serum and a nasopharyngeal or oropharyngeal swab were collected from each participant by mobile phlebotomists. Additional blood draws and questionnaires over an approximately two-month period could optionally be provided by prospective study participants. Prospective study blood samples were shipped either frozen or at room temperature before DNA extraction.

Comments on this clone: Its antigen is unknown. The input lacks base qualities; no much larger clone sits a single base away.

The immunoSEQ Assay, a bias-controlled multiplex PCR, was used to amplify TCRbeta CDR3 regions from genomic DNA. From the authors' description of their analysis: The number of nucleated cells in each sample was estimated from the amplification of reference gene primers within the assay. Sequence reads were collapsed and filtered to measure the absolute abundance of every unique TCRbeta CDR3 rearrangement. For each sample, productive Simpson clonality was calculated as the square root of Simpson's diversity index across productive rearrangements. What TCRdb holds here is the immuneACCESS table cut down to in-frame rearrangements. Part of the clones is not present; checked against another copy, under half of the missing clones reflect an unresolved V gene, and the others are unexplained. Clone size and the V and J calls come from that table; the DNA yielded D and trimming. The sample records some 250,000 clones, approximately 89% of which are singletons. The ten largest clones represent around 4.2% of the sample.

The chain is encoded by TRBV15 joined to TRBJ2-7; TRBD1 lines up with 8 middle nucleotides. The source is a young woman with acute COVID-19. Sequenced material: PBMCs or T cells enriched from blood (not recorded which). CDR3 sequence: CATSKTGDVNEQYF. The sequenced DNA is TGTGCCACCAGTAAGACAGGGGACGTGAACGAGCAGTACTTC.